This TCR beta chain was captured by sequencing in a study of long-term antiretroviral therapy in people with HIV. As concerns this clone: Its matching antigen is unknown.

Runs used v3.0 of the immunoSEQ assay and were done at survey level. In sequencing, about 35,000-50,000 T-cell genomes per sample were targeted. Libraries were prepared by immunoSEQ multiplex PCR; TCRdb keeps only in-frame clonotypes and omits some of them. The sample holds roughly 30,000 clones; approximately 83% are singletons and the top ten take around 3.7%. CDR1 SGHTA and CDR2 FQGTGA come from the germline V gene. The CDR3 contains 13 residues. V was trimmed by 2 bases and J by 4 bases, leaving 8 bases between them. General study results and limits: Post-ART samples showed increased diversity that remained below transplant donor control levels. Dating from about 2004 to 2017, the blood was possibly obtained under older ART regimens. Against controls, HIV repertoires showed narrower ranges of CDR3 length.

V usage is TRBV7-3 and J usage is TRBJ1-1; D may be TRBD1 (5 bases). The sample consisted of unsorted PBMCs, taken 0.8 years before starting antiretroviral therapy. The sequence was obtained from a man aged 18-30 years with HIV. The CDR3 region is CASSLSGTTEAFF. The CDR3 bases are TGTGCCAGCAGCTTATCAGGGACCACTGAAGCTTTCTTT.